The TCR beta chain under discussion was sequenced for a study of radiation and T cells in renal cell carcinoma. From germline, CDR1 is MNHNY and CDR2 SVGAGI (reference sequence). V was shortened by 7 bases and J by 7 bases, with 17 bases between the two germline ends. The CDR3 totals 13 residues. Comments on this clone: Its specificity is not known.

Time point here: blood 4 weeks post-SBRT, at nephrectomy. Treatment in this sample: 15 Gy SBRT to primary tumor, nephrectomy 4 weeks later. Study-level findings and limits: In blood, top tumor clones expanded by 2 weeks, shrinking by 4.

The repertoire was sequenced with immunoSEQ multiplex PCR; TCRdb's copy has only in-frame clones and lacks some. Of around 74,000 clones detected, 75% to 90% appear once; the ten largest clones hold about 2.5%. The chain links TRBV6-6 to TRBJ2-7; possibly TRBD2 for D (5 bases). Sample: blood, taken from a patient whose treatment included radiotherapy and nephrectomy. This TCR was sampled from a woman aged 55 to 70 with renal cell carcinoma. The CDR3 sequence: CASITGLVGEQYF. Written as DNA, the CDR3 is TGTGCCAGCATTACTGGACTGGTAGGTGAGCAGTACTTC.